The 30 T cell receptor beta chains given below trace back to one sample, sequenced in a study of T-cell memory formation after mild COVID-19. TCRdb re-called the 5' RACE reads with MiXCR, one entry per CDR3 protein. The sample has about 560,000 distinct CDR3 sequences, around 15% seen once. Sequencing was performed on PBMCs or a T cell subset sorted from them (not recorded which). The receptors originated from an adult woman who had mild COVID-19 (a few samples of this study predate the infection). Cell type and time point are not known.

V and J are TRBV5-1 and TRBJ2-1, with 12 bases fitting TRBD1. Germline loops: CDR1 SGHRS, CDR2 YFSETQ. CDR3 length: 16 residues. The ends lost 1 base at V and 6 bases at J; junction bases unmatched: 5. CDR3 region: CASSLIPGQGANEQFF. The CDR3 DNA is TGCGCCAGCAGCTTGATACCGGGACAGGGGGCCAATGAGCAGTTCTTC.

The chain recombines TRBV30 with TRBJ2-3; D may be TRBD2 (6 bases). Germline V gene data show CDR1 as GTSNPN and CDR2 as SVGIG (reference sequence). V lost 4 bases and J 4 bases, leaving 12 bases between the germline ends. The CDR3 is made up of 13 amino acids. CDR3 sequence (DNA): TGTGCCTGGATTAGTTGGAGGGCAGATACGCAGTATTTT. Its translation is CAWISWRADTQYF.

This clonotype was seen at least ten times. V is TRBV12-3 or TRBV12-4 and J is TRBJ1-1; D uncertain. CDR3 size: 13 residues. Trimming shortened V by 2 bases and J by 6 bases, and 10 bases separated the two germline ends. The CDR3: CASSLMLGSEAFF. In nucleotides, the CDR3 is TGTGCCAGCAGTTTAATGCTCGGGTCTGAAGCTTTCTTT.

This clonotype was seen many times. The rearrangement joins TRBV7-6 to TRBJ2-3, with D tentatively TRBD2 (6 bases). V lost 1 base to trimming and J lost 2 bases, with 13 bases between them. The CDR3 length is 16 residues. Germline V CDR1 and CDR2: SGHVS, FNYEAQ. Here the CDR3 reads CASSLGGGVFTDTQYF. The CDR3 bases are TGTGCCAGCAGCTTAGGAGGCGGGGTCTTCACAGATACGCAGTATTTT.

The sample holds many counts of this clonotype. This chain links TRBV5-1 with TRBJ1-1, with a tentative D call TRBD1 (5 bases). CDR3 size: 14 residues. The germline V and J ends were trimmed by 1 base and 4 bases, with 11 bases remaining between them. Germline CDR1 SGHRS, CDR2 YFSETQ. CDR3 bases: TGCGCCAGCAGCTTGTGGGGCTTGGGCACTGAAGCTTTCTTT. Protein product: CASSLWGLGTEAFF.

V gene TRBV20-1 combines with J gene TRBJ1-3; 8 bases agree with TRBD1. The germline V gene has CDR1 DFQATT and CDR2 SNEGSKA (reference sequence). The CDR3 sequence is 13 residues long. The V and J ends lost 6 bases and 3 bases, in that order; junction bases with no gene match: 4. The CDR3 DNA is TGCAGTGCCCCAACAGGGGGTGGAAACACCATATATTTT. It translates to CSAPTGGGNTIYF.

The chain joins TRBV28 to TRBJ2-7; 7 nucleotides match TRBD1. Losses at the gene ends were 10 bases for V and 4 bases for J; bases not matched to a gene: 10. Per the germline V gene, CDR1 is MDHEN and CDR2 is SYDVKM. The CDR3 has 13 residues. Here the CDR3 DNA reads TGTGCCACTCGACAGGGAGTTTTATACGAGCAGTACTTC. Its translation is CATRQGVLYEQYF.

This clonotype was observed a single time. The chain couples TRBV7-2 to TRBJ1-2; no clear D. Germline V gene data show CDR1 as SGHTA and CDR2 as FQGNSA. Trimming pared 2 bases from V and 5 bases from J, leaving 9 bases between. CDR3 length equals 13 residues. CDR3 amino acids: CASSLYKSYGYTF. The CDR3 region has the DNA TGTGCCAGCAGCTTATATAAGTCGTATGGCTACACCTTC.

This CDR3 is CASSLFGLAGVSSYNEQFF. In nucleotides, the CDR3 is TGTGCCAGCAGCTTATTCGGACTAGCGGGAGTAAGCTCCTACAATGAGCAGTTCTTC. V usage is TRBV7-2 and J usage is TRBJ2-1; 13 positions agree with TRBD2. The length of the CDR3 is 19 residues. Trimming took 2 bases from V and 0 from J; bases not matched to a gene: 7. The germline V gene encodes CDR1 SGHTA and CDR2 FQGNSA.

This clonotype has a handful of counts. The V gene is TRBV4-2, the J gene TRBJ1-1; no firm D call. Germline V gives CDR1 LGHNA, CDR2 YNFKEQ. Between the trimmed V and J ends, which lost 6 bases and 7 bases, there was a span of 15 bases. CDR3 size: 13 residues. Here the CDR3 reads CASRLNTVLEAFF. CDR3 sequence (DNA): TGTGCCAGCAGACTTAATACAGTGCTTGAAGCTTTCTTT.

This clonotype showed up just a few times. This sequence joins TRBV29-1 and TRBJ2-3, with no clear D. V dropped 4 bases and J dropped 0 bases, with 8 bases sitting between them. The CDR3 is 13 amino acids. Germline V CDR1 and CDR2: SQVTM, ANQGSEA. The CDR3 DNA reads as TGCAGCGTTGCCCTCACTAGCACAGATACGCAGTATTTT. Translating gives CSVALTSTDTQYF.

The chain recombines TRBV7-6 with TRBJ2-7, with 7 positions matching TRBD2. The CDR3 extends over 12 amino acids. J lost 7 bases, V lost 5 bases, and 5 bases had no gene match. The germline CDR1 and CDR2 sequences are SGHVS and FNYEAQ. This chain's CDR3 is CASSHLRGEQYF. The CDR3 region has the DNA TGTGCCAGCAGCCATCTGCGGGGGGAGCAGTACTTC.

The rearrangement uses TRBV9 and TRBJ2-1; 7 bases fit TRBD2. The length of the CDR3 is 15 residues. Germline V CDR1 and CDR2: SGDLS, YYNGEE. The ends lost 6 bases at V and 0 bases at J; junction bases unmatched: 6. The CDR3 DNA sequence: TGTGCCAGCACGCCTGGCGGGAGCTCCTACAATGAGCAGTTCTTC. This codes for CASTPGGSSYNEQFF.

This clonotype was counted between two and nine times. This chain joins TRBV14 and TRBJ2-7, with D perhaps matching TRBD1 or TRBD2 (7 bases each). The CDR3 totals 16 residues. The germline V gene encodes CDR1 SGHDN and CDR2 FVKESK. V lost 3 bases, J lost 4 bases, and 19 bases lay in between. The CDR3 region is CASSQASGTAGYEQYF. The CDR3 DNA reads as TGTGCCAGCAGCCAGGCGAGCGGGACAGCAGGGTACGAGCAGTACTTC.

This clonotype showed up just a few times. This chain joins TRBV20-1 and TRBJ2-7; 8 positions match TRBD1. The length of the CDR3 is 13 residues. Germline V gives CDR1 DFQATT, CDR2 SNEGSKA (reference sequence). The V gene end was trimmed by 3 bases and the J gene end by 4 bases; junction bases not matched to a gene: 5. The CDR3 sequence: CSASRRGLYEQYF. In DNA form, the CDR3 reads TGCAGTGCTAGTCGCAGGGGGCTGTACGAGCAGTACTTC.

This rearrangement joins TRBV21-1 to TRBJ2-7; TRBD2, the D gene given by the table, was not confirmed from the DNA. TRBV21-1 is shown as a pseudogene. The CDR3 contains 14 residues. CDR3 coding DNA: TGTGCCAGCAGCAGACCGGGAGGATCCTACGAGCAGTACTTC. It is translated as CASSRPGGSYEQYF.

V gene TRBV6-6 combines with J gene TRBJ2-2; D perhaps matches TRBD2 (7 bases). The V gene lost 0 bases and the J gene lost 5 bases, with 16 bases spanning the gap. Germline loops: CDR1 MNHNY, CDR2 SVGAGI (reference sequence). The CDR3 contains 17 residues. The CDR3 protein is CASSYSRGRGGTGELFF. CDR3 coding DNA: TGTGCCAGCAGTTACTCGAGGGGGAGGGGAGGGACCGGGGAGCTGTTTTTT.

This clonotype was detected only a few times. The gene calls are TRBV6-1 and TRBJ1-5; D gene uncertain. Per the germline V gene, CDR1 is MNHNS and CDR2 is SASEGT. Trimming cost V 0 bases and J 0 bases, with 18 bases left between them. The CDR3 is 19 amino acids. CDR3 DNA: TGTGCCAGCAGTGAAGCTATTGAGTGGGAGCAGCTTAGCAATCAGCCCCAGCATTTT. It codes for CASSEAIEWEQLSNQPQHF.

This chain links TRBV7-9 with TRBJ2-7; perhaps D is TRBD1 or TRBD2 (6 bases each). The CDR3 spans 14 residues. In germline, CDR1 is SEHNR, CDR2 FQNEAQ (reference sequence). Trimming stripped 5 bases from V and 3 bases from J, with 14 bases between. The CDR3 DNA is TGTGCCAGCAGCCCTAGAGGGGGGCTCTACGAGCAGTACTTC. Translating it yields CASSPRGGLYEQYF.

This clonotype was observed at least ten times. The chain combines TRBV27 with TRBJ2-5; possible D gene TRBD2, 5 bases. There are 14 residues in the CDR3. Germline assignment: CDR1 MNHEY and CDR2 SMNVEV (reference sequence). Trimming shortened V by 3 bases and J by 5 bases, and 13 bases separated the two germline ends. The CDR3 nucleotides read TGTGCCAGCAGTTTTCGGGAAGGCGGGGAGACCCAGTACTTC. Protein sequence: CASSFREGGETQYF.

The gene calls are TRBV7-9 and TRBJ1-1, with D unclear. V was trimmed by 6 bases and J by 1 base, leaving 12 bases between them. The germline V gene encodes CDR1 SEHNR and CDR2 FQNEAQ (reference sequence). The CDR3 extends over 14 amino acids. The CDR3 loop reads CASSSDTPNTEAFF. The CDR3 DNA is TGTGCCAGCAGTTCCGACACCCCGAACACTGAAGCTTTCTTT.

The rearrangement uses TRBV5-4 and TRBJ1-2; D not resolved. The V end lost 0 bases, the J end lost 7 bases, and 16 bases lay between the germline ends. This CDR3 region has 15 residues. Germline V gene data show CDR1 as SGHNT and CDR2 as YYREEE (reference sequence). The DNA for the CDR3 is TGTGCCAGCAGCTTGGCTCGGGGATGGGATTCTGGCTACACCTTC. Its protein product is CASSLARGWDSGYTF. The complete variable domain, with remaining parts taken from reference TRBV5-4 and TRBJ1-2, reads ETGVTQSPTHLIKTRGQQVTLRCSSQSGHNTVSWYQQALGQGPQFIFQYYREEENGRGNFPPRFSGLQFPNYSSELNVNALELDDSALYLCASSLARGWDSGYTFGSGTRLTVV.

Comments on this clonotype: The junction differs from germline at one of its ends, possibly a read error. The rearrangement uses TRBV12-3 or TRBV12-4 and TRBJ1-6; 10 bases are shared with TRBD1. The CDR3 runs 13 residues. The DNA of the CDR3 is TGTGCCAGCAGATTAGGGGTGGACAGGGGGCTCCACTTT. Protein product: CASRLGVDRGLHF.

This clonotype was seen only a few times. The CDR3 is CASSYLSRSSPGANVLTF. CDR3 in DNA: TGTGCCAGCAGTTATCTATCGCGGAGTTCGCCTGGGGCCAACGTCCTGACTTTC. The V call is TRBV6-5, the J call TRBJ2-6; unclear D gene. V lost 3 bases to trimming and J lost 2 bases, with 17 bases between them. Looked up from germline, CDR1 is MNHEY and CDR2 is SVGAGI. This CDR3 region has 18 residues.

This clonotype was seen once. The CDR3 DNA is TGTGCTAGTGGCACGACTAGCGGGTCTGGGGAGCTGTTTTTT. Encoded protein: CASGTTSGSGELFF. V usage is TRBV12-5 and J usage is TRBJ2-2, with 10 bases that match TRBD2. Trimming cost V 6 bases and J 8 bases; bases outside gene matches: 6. The CDR3 length is 14 residues. Germline loops: CDR1 LGHNT, CDR2 FRNRAP.

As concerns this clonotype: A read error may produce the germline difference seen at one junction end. CDR3 region: CASSSIPSDTQYF. The DNA of the CDR3 is TGTGCTAGCAGCTCGATACCTAGTGATACGCAGTATTTT. The chain links TRBV7-7 to TRBJ2-3, with no clear D. Per germline, CDR1 SSHAT and CDR2 FNYEAQ (reference sequence). This CDR3 has 13 residues. The full variable domain, its missing parts supplied by reference TRBV7-7 and TRBJ2-3, is GAGVSQSPRYKVTKRGQDVTLRCDPISSHATLYWYQQALGQGPEFLTYFNYEAQPDKSGLPSDRFSAERPEGSISTLTIQRTEQRDSAMYRCASSSIPSDTQYFGPGTRLTVL.

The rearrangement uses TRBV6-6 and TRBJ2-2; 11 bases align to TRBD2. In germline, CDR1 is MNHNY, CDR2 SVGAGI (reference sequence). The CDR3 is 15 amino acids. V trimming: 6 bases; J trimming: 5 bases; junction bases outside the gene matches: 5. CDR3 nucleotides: TGTGCCAGCAGAACTCTAGCGGGAGGAACCGGGGAGCTGTTTTTT. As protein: CASRTLAGGTGELFF.

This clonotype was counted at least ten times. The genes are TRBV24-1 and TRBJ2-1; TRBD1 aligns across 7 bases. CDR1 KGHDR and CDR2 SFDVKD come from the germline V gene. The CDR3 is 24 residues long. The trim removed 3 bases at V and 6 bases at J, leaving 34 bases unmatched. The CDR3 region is CATSDSLRDRTPFLDRIWGNEQFF. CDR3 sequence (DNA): TGTGCCACCAGTGATAGCCTCCGGGACAGAACTCCTTTTTTGGATCGGATATGGGGCAATGAGCAGTTCTTC.

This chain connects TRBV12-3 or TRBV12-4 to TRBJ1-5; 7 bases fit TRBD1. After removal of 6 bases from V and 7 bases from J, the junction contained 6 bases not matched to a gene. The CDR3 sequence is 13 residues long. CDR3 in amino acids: CASSGQARQPQHF. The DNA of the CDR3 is TGTGCCAGCAGCGGACAGGCCAGGCAGCCCCAGCATTTT.

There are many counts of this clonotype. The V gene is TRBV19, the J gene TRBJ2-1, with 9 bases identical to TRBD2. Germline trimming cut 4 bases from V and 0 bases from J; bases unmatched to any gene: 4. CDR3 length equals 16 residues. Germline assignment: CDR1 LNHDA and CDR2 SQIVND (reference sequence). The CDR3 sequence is CASSRSSGGSYNEQFF. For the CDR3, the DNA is TGTGCCAGTAGTAGAAGTAGCGGGGGCTCCTACAATGAGCAGTTCTTC.